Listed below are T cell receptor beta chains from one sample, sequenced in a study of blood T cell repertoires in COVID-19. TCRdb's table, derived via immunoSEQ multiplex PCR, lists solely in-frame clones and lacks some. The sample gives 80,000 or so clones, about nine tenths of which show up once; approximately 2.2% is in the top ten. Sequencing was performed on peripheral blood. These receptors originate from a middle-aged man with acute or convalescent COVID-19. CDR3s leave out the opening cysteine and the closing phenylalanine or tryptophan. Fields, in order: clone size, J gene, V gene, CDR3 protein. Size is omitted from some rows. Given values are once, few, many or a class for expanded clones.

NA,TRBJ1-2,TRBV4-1,ASSQVGTGVGYT
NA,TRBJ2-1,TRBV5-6,ASSSITRDREGQF
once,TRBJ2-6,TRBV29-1,SVEVNGANVLT
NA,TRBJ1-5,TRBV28,ASSSPRSRDLNQPQH
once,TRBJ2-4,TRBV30,AWGTSGGRDIQY
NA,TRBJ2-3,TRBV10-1,ASSGTSGTDTQY
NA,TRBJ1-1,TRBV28,ASGKGGDTKAF
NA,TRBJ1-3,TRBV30,AWSKAGGNTIY
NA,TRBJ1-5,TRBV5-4,ASSRDRSEGPQH
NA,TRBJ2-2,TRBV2,ASSGRTTNTGELF
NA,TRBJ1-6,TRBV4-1,ASSQVGGYHSPLH
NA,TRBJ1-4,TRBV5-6,ASSSSGTGVGKLF
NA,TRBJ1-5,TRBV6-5,VSSSRQGGDQPQH
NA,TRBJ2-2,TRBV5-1,ASSRDWLAGTTNTGELF
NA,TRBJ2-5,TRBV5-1,ASSPQDSPGETQY
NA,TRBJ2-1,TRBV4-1,ASSLGDNEQF
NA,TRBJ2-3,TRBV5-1,ASSARDSSFSTDTQY
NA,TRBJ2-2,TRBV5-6,ASSDGTGDTGELF
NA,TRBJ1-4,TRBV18,ASSPPDSATNEKLF
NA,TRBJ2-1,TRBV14,ASSQDYHRLSYNEQF
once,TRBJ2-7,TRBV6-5,ASSMSFRDYEQY
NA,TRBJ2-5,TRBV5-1,ASSLEWTSGQETQY
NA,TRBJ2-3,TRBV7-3,ASSLMSPEDTQY